This T cell receptor beta chain derives from a study of cytomegalovirus exposure and HLA in healthy donors. Study as a whole: In an early release, HLA-typed donors contributed some 80 million unique TCR sequences. Study results and limitations: The study carried out a later analysis of TCR beta sequences. It associated roughly 17,000 of them with specific HLA alleles at a false discovery rate of 0.05. Later analysis suggested most CMV-associated TCR beta chains were HLA-restricted. Immune exposure data for these donors was limited to CMV serostatus.

CDR1 and CDR2 from the germline V gene are SGHRS and YFSETQ. The ends were cut back, 7 bases at V and 9 bases at J, with 20 bases in the middle. CDR3 length: 14 amino acids. PCR primers comprised 60 Vbeta and 13 Jbeta primers. The assay was immunoSEQ multiplex PCR, and TCRdb's table has in-frame clones only and misses some. The table shows more than 95,000 clones, with roughly 79% occurring only once. About this clone: Its antigen is unidentified.

This rearrangement joins TRBV5-1 to TRBJ2-1; the D gene is possibly TRBD2 (6 bases). The receptor comes from a woman in her seventies in good health and CMV-seropositive. The sample was PBMCs. CDR3 DNA sequence: TGCGCCAGCTCATCGGCTAGCGATTGGGGTGAGCAGTTCTTC. It yields the protein CASSSASDWGEQFF.